This TCR beta chain was obtained from a study of T cell responses to AZD1222 COVID-19 vaccine (dated by TCRdb to about 2021). Turning to the overall study: A total of just over 230 trial participants underwent TCR sequencing, of whom 207 had received two doses of AZD1222 and roughly 26 had received two doses of the MenACWY control vaccine. Enrollment into the trials was organized by age into subgroups of 18-55, 56-69 and 70-plus years, and those subgroups contained roughly 150, 30 and 60 TCR-sequenced participants, respectively.

The CDR3 regions of human TCRbeta chains were analyzed by immunosequencing. Under the source paper's analysis protocol: TCRs in the repertoires were matched against a reference library of SARS-CoV-2-specific TCRs that had been generated with the MIRA antigen-specificity platform. Breadth was defined as the fraction of unique TCRs that were SARS-CoV-2-associated, and depth was defined as the fraction of total T cells that were SARS-CoV-2-associated. Using the MIRA data, every spike-specific TCR was mapped to the spike region that the TCR reacted to and assigned to either a CD4 or a CD8 class. Log10-transformed breadth and depth values were compared by one-way ANOVA with Sidak's multiple comparisons tests. TCRdb's version of the immuneACCESS table is confined to in-frame rearrangements and falls short of the full clone set. An unresolved V gene accounts for under half of the shortfall where checked; the remainder is of unknown origin. D and trimming come from the DNA, and the V and J calls and clone size come from that table. Here the sample has tens of thousands of clones; 75% to 90% occur a single time. About 5.2% of the sample lies in the top ten.

Regarding this clone: The target of this receptor is not known. Per-base qualities were not stored, and no clone one base away is much larger.

What the time point label conveys for this sample: about 28 days (+/-7) after the second vaccine dose. AZD1222 recipients given second doses at about 4 weeks or at about 12 weeks were pooled, since spike-specific TCR depth and breadth were not found to differ between the two schedules. Vaccinee samples were obtained from the UK trials COV001 and COV002, which included a single-blind randomized controlled phase 2/3 trial of AZD1222 (ChAdOx1 nCoV-19) in healthy adults. Trial participant PBMC samples were collected at day 0 and day 28 after the second dose for TCRbeta chain sequencing. The CDR3, from cysteine to phenylalanine, totals 14 residues. The DNA shown is the 42-base CDR3, in frame from base 1. The germline V gene gives CDR1 as SGHTA and CDR2 as FQGTGA. V lost 5 bases and J lost 4 bases, and the count of bases not matched to a germline gene is 6. Findings and caveats that apply to the study as a whole: Because no day 14 peak-response samples were available, the repertoires could be characterized only after the peak T cell response. Nearly half of unique spike-specific TCRs reportedly recognized epitopes outside regions mutated in the B.1.351 and B.1.1.7 variants. After two AZD1222 doses, both the breadth and the depth of spike-specific TCRs were significantly higher than at day 0 and than in MenACWY recipients. CD4 TCRs associated with the vaccine covered the entire spike protein, and the dominant responses were in regions 160-218 and 743-854. Conclusions about previously exposed vaccinees were limited because only six or seven AZD1222 recipients were SARS-CoV-2 seropositive at baseline. Participants were mostly white British and included more females than males, and it was suggested by the authors that clonal diversity may have been underestimated. In the small 56-69-year group, the increase in depth fell short of significance, most likely because of low power.

This specimen consisted of peripheral blood, obtained 28 days after the second AZD1222 dose. The V gene is TRBV7-3 and the J gene is TRBJ1-1, with 8 bases aligning to TRBD1. This receptor was taken from an adult who received the AZD1222 COVID-19 vaccine. The DNA sequence follows: TGTGCCAGCAGCCATCAGGGGGCGCCCACTGAAGCTTTCTTT. The resulting protein is CASSHQGAPTEAFF.